The 22 T cell receptor beta chains below were found in one sample sequenced in a study of shared clonotypes between healthy human individuals. The assay was immunoSEQ multiplex PCR, and TCRdb's table has in-frame clones only and misses some. The table shows 200,000 to 250,000 clones, with 65% to 70% occurring only once. Material: memory CD4+ T cells sorted from blood. Subset here: CD45RA-negative fraction. All receptors derive from a man between 25 and 39 years old in good health.

Of note for this clone: A clone one base away is much larger, so this may be a read error. This specimen includes other DNA sequences encoding the same CDR3. The V gene is TRBV25-1, the J gene TRBJ2-7; D is unclear. The germline CDR1 and CDR2 sequences are MGHDK and SYGVNS. The CDR3 has 11 residues. The DNA of the CDR3 is TGTGCCAGCAGTGACCTCTACGAGCAGTATTTC. Encoded protein: CASSDLYEQYF.

This sequence joins TRBV28 and TRBJ2-7; the D gene is possibly TRBD2 (6 bases). The CDR3 consists of 14 residues. V lost 6 bases and J lost 3, with 15 bases in between. Germline loops: CDR1 MDHEN, CDR2 SYDVKM. The CDR3 coding sequence is TGTGCCAGCAGATCCGGGACTTTGAACTACGAGCAGTACTTC. This codes for CASRSGTLNYEQYF.

The chain employs TRBV7-7 and TRBJ1-3; the D is unclear. CDR1 SSHAT and CDR2 FNYEAQ come from the germline V gene (reference sequence). V was clipped by 1 base and J by 3 bases, with 4 bases between them. The CDR3 extends over 13 amino acids. CDR3 sequence (DNA): TGTGCCAGCAGCTTAGAAAGTGGAAACACCATATATTTT. Translation: CASSLESGNTIYF.

This clone was counted a few times. This rearrangement joins TRBV5-1 to TRBJ2-4; TRBD2 agrees at 7 bases. This CDR3 spans 14 amino acids. V lost 0 bases and J lost 7; bases outside the gene matches: 4. Germline loops: CDR1 SGHRS, CDR2 YFSETQ. The CDR3 here is CASSLESGMNIQYF. CDR3 nucleotides: TGCGCCAGCAGCTTGGAGAGCGGGATGAACATTCAGTACTTC.

The rearrangement uses TRBV28 and TRBJ1-2, with D possibly being TRBD1 (5 bases). Trimming took 5 bases from V and 8 from J, leaving 15 bases between them. CDR1 is MDHEN and CDR2 is SYDVKM in the germline V gene. There are 13 residues in the CDR3. As DNA, the CDR3 is TGTGCCAGCAGTCCCTCAGGGTTTAACGGCTACACCTTC. It encodes CASSPSGFNGYTF.

This chain connects TRBV7-3 to TRBJ2-7, with 8 bases fitting TRBD1. The V and J ends lost 5 bases and 3 bases, in that order; junction bases with no gene match: 15. Germline CDR1 reads SGHTA; CDR2 reads FQGTGA. The CDR3 totals 17 residues. The CDR3 is CASSPNSGTGQGYEQYF. The CDR3 DNA sequence: TGTGCCAGCAGCCCAAATTCAGGGACAGGACAAGGCTACGAGCAGTACTTC.

This clone occurred once. The chain combines TRBV5-4 with TRBJ2-7; weak D call: TRBD2 (5 bases). In germline, CDR1 is SGHNT, CDR2 YYREEE (reference sequence). Trimming pared 3 bases from V and 3 bases from J, leaving 13 bases between. This CDR3 is built from 14 residues. The chain's CDR3 is CASSSRGTIYEQYF. CDR3 bases: TGTGCCAGCAGCTCCCGGGGTACGATCTACGAGCAGTACTTC. Supplemented by reference TRBV5-4 and TRBJ2-7, the full variable domain reads ETGVTQSPTHLIKTRGQQVTLRCSSQSGHNTVSWYQQALGQGPQFIFQYYREEENGRGNFPPRFSGLQFPNYSSELNVNALELDDSALYLCASSSRGTIYEQYFGPGTRLTVT.

Ten or more counts support this clone. V is TRBV27 and J is TRBJ2-4; TRBD2 agrees at 8 bases. After removal of 8 bases from V and 9 bases from J, the junction contained 12 bases not matched to a gene. The CDR3 runs to 14 residues. Germline V CDR1 and CDR2: MNHEY, SMNVEV (reference sequence). The DNA for the CDR3 is TGTGCCAGCGGATTAGCGGGACCGGGCGGCATTCAGTACTTC. Protein: CASGLAGPGGIQYF.

The V call is TRBV11-2, the J call TRBJ2-1; possible D gene TRBD2, 6 bases. The V gene lost 4 bases and the J gene lost 7 bases, with 17 bases spanning the gap. The CDR3 is 15 residues long. Germline V gives CDR1 SGHAT, CDR2 FQNNGV. CDR3 bases: TGTGCCAGCAGCTCTAAGGGTCCGGGGAGGAATGAGCAGTTCTTC. Its translation: CASSSKGPGRNEQFF.

There are a few counts of this clone. The chain carries TRBV7-3 and TRBJ2-1; 8 nucleotides align to TRBD2. The germline V gene encodes CDR1 SGHTA and CDR2 FQGTGA. V lost 5 bases to trimming and J lost 8 bases; unmatched junction nucleotides: 11. This CDR3 region has 15 residues. The CDR3 DNA reads as TGTGCCAGCAGCCCCCGGGTAGCGGGAACCCATGAGCAGTTCTTC. The encoded protein is CASSPRVAGTHEQFF.

This clone has just one count. This clone may be a read error of a much larger clone one base away. CDR3 bases: TGTGCCAGCAGTTTTCATTGGGGTGCTAGCGGGGGGGTTCCGGACAATGAGCAGTTCTTC. Translating gives CASSFHWGASGGVPDNEQFF. The rearrangement joins TRBV27 to TRBJ2-1; TRBD2 aligns across 12 bases. CDR3 size: 20 residues. The J segment lost 5 bases and the V segment lost 3 bases, leaving 17 bases of the junction unmatched. Germline V CDR1 and CDR2: MNHEY, SMNVEV (reference sequence).

A note on this clone: In the same sample, other DNA sequences code for this CDR3. The genes are TRBV7-2 and TRBJ2-3; maybe TRBD1 (5 bases). The CDR3 is made up of 14 amino acids. Germline V lookup: CDR1 SGHTA, CDR2 FQGNSA. Trimming pared 1 base from V and 2 bases from J, leaving 7 bases between. CDR3 nucleotides: TGTGCCAGCAGCTTAGTCAGGGCCACAGATACGCAGTATTTT. Translated: CASSLVRATDTQYF. The entire variable domain, with the rest obtained from reference TRBV7-2 and TRBJ2-3, is as follows: GAGVSQSPSNKVTEKGKDVELRCDPISGHTALYWYRQSLGQGLEFLIYFQGNSAPDKSGLPSDRFSAERTGGSVSTLTIQRTQQEDSAVYLCASSLVRATDTQYFGPGTRLTVL.

This clone was detected only a few times. The chain carries TRBV6-1 and TRBJ1-2; D remains unclear. This CDR3 has 13 amino acids. V dropped 5 bases and J dropped 4 bases, with 11 bases sitting between them. CDR1 and CDR2 from the germline V gene are MNHNS and SASEGT. The CDR3 region has the DNA TGTGCCAGCAGTATAGGTGACGGCTATGGCTACACCTTC. Translation gives CASSIGDGYGYTF.

V and J are TRBV28 and TRBJ1-4; no reliable D call. V was pared by 8 bases and J by 8 bases, with 6 bases between. Looked up from germline, CDR1 is MDHEN and CDR2 is SYDVKM. The CDR3 covers 10 residues. The CDR3 sequence is CASAGEKLFF. DNA for the CDR3: TGTGCCAGCGCGGGGGAAAAACTGTTTTTT.

The chain carries TRBV2 and TRBJ2-2; D gene uncertain. The V gene lost 7 bases and the J gene lost 6 bases, with 6 bases spanning the gap. Germline V gene data show CDR1 as SNHLY and CDR2 as FYNNEI. The CDR3 spans 11 residues. The CDR3 bases are TGTGCCAGCATGTACTCCGGGGAGCTGTTTTTT. Its translation: CASMYSGELFF.

This chain uses TRBV5-1 with TRBJ2-2, with 8 bases lining up with TRBD1. This CDR3 comprises 17 residues. Germline CDR1 and CDR2: SGHRS and YFSETQ. The J segment lost 4 bases and the V segment lost 3 bases, leaving 11 bases of the junction unmatched. The CDR3 DNA reads as TGCGCCAGCAGCTCCGGGACCCGGACAGGGACCACCGGGGAGCTGTTTTTT. It yields the protein CASSSGTRTGTTGELFF.

Note on this clone: Other nucleotide sequences from this sample produce the same CDR3. The chain uses TRBV15 and TRBJ2-7, with D hard to call. The germline V gene encodes CDR1 LNHNV and CDR2 YYDKDF (reference sequence). This CDR3 has 14 amino acids. The ends were cut back, 0 bases at V and 0 bases at J, with 6 bases in the middle. Written as DNA, the CDR3 is TGTGCCACCAGCAGAGACCGATCCTCCTACGAGCAGTACTTC. Amino acids: CATSRDRSSYEQYF. Looking up the rest from reference TRBV15 and TRBJ2-7 gives the full variable domain: DAMVIQNPRYQVTQFGKPVTLSCSQTLNHNVMYWYQQKSSQAPKLLFHYYDKDFNNEADTPDNFQSRRPNTSFCFLDIRSPGLGDTAMYLCATSRDRSSYEQYFGPGTRLTVT.

This chain uses TRBV29-1 with TRBJ2-5, with D possibly matching TRBD2 (6 bases). The CDR3 length is 13 residues. Trimming shortened V by 4 bases and J by 2 bases, and 11 bases separated the two germline ends. Germline V gene lookup returns CDR1 SQVTM and CDR2 ANQGSEA. In DNA, the CDR3 is TGCAGCGTTGTCAAGGGAGGTCAAGAGACCCAGTACTTC. Translation gives CSVVKGGQETQYF.

CDR3: CASSEARYNEQFF. The CDR3 DNA is TGTGCCAGCAGTGAGGCCCGGTACAATGAGCAGTTCTTC. V is TRBV2 and J is TRBJ2-1, with D unresolved. Germline CDR1 SNHLY, CDR2 FYNNEI. CDR3 size: 13 residues. The V end lost 3 bases, the J end lost 4 bases, and 7 bases lay between the germline ends.

There are a few counts of this clone. The chain uses TRBV5-4 and TRBJ1-5; 8 bases line up with TRBD1. The length of the CDR3 is 16 residues. Germline-derived CDR1 and CDR2 are SGHNT and YYREEE (reference sequence). V dropped 0 bases and J dropped 1; count of bases not matched to a gene: 3. The CDR3 here is CASSLGTGPSNQPQHF. In nucleotides, the CDR3 is TGTGCCAGCAGCTTGGGGACAGGGCCGAGCAATCAGCCCCAGCATTTT.

V and J are TRBV11-3 and TRBJ2-7, with a tentative D call TRBD2 (6 bases). The CDR3 is 14 amino acids. In germline, CDR1 is SGHNT, CDR2 YENEEA. Trimming pared 5 bases from V and 1 base from J, leaving 12 bases between. CDR3 sequence reads: CASSPRAGSYEQYF. The CDR3 DNA is TGTGCCAGCAGCCCACGGGCGGGGTCCTACGAGCAGTACTTC.

The rearrangement uses TRBV29-1 and TRBJ2-5; D gene unclear. V lost 4 bases, J lost 4 bases, and 10 bases lay in between. The germline gives CDR1 SQVTM, CDR2 ANQGSEA. The CDR3 has 12 amino acids. The CDR3 protein is CSVGSTAETQYF. The CDR3 region has the DNA TGCAGCGTTGGGTCAACAGCAGAGACCCAGTACTTC.